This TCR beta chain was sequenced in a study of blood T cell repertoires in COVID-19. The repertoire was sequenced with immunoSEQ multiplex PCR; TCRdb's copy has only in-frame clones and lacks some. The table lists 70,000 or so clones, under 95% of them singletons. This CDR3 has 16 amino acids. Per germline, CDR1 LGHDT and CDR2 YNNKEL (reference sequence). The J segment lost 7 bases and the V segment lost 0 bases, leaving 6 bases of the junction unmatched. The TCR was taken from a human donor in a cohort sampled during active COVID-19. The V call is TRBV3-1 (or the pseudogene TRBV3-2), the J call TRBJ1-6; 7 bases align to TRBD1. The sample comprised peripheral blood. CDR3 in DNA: TGTGCCAGCAGCCAAGAGGGGGACAGCGGGAATTCACCCCTCCACTTT. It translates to CASSQEGDSGNSPLHF.